This record concerns one TCR beta chain sequence. Between the trimmed V and J ends, which lost 4 bases and 3 bases, there was a span of 21 bases. This CDR3 spans 17 amino acids. Germline V CDR1 and CDR2: LGHNA, YNFKEQ. These data are taken from a study of OX40 agonist ivuxolimab in advanced cancers. Only in-frame clones appear in the TCRdb table, and some are missing; sequencing was by immunoSEQ multiplex PCR. The sample holds 70,000 to 90,000 clones, roughly 89% seen once. Specimen: CD4+ or CD8+ T cells sorted from blood, collected in a trial of the OX40 agonist ivuxolimab. The chain has TRBV4-2 and TRBJ1-1; D perhaps matches TRBD1 (6 bases). This sequence originates from an adult with an advanced solid tumor such as melanoma, head and neck, liver or kidney cancer. This CDR3 reads CASSPERRGNRDTEAFF. The CDR3 nucleotides read TGTGCCAGCAGCCCCGAGCGCAGGGGCAATAGGGACACTGAAGCTTTCTTT.